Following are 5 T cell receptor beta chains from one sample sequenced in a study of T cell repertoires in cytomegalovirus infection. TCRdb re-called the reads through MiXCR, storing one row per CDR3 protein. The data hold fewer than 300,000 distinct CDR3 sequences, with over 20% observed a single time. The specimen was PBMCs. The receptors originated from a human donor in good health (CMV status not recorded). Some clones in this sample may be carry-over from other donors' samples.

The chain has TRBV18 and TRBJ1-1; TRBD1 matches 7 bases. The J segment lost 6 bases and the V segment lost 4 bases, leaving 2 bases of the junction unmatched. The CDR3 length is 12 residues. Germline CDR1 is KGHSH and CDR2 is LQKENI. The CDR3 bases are TGTGCCAGCTCACAGGGGACAGCTGAAGCTTTCTTT. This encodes CASSQGTAEAFF.

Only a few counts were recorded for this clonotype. The CDR3 loop reads CASSRTGGGGNQPQHF. The DNA of the CDR3 is TGTGCCAGCAGTCGAACAGGGGGCGGTGGCAATCAGCCCCAGCATTTT. V is TRBV6-6 and J is TRBJ1-5; 9 bases align to TRBD1. The CDR3 contains 16 residues. The germline gives CDR1 MNHNY, CDR2 SVGAGI (reference sequence). Trimming took 5 bases from V and 2 from J; bases not matched to a gene: 7.

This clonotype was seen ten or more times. The CDR3 reads CSARDSTGYSNQPQHF. The CDR3 DNA reads TGCAGTGCTAGAGATTCAACGGGCTATAGCAATCAGCCCCAGCATTTT. The rearrangement joins TRBV20-1 to TRBJ1-5; unclear D gene. CDR1 and CDR2 from the germline V gene are DFQATT and SNEGSKA (reference sequence). Between the trimmed V and J ends, which lost 0 bases and 0 bases, there was a span of 12 bases. CDR3 length: 16 amino acids.

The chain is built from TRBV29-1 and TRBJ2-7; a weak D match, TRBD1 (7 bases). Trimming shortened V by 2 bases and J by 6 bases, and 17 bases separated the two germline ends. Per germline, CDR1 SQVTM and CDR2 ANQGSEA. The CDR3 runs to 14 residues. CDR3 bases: TGCAGCGTTGAATCAGGGGGGTACGGCTCCGAGCAGTACTTC. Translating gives CSVESGGYGSEQYF.

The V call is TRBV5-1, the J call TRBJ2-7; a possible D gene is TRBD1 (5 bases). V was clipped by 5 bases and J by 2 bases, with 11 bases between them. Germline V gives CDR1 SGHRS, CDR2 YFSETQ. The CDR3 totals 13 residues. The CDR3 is CASRTAPTYEQYF. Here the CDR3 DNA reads TGCGCCAGCAGGACAGCCCCAACCTACGAGCAGTACTTC.